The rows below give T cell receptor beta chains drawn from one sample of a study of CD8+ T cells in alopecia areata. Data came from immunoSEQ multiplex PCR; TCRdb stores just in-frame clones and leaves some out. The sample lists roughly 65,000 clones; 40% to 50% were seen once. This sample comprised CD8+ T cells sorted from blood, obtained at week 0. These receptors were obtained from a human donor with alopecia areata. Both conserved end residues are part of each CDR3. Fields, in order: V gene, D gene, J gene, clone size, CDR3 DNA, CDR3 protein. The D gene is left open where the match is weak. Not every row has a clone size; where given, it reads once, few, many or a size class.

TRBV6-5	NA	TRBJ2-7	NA	TGTGCCAGCAGTATAGCGGGACAGTACGAGCAGTACTTC	CASSIAGQYEQYF
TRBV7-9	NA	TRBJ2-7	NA	TGTGCCAGCAGCTGGACTCCGTGGGACGAGCAGTACTTC	CASSWTPWDEQYF
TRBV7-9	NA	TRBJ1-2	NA	TGTGCCAGCAGCTCGGCCAGCGCCTATGGCTACACCTTC	CASSSASAYGYTF
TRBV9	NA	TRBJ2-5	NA	TGTGCCAGCAGCCCCCACCCCGGAACGGAGACCCAGTACTTC	CASSPHPGTETQYF
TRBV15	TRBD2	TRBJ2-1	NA	TGTGCCACCAGCAGAGGCGGGAGGGCCCGGAATGAGCAGTTCTTC	CATSRGGRARNEQFF
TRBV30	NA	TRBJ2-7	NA	TGTGCCTGGAGTGTTACGGGTGGAAGGGAACAGTACTTC	CAWSVTGGREQYF
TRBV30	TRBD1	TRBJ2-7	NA	TGTGCCTGGAATAAGGGGACAGTGTACTTC	CAWNKGTVYF
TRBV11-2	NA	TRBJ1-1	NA	TGTGCCAGCAGCTTAGGACATAGCCCCGAGGCCGAAGCTTTCTTT	CASSLGHSPEAEAFF
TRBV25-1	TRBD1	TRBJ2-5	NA	TGTGCCAGCAGTTTATCAGGGGGCGCGGAGACCCAGTACTTC	CASSLSGGAETQYF
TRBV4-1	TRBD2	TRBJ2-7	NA	TGCGCCAGCAGCCAAGAGCCCGGGAGGGGCGACTACGAGCAGTACTTC	CASSQEPGRGDYEQYF
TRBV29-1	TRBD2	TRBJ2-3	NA	TGCAGCGTTGAAGTGGCGGGAGAAACGCGAGATACGCAGTATTTT	CSVEVAGETRDTQYF
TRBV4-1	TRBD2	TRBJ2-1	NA	TGCGCCAGCAGCCAAGGGCCTTCTAGCGGGGTCCTGTTCTTC	CASSQGPSSGVLFF
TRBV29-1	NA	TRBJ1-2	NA	TGCAGCGTTGACCAGGGTGGTGGCTACACCTTC	CSVDQGGGYTF
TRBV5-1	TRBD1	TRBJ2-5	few	TGCGCCAGCAGCTCCATCCTCGACAGGGACGAGACCCAGTACTTC	CASSSILDRDETQYF
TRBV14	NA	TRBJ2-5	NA	TGTGCCAGCAGCCAAGGGGGATCCTGGGAGACCCAGTACTTC	CASSQGGSWETQYF
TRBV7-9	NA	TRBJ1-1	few	TGTGCCAGCAGCTTAAATATGATGGTGAACACTGAAGCTTTCTTT	CASSLNMMVNTEAFF
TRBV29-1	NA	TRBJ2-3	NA	TGCAGCGTAGACTGGGGGCGGGACACAGATACGCAGTATTTT	CSVDWGRDTDTQYF
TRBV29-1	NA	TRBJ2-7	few	TGCAGCGTTGAAGATTCGGGGCACCCCTCCTACGAGCAGTACTTC	CSVEDSGHPSYEQYF
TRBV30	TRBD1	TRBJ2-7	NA	TGTGCCTGGACCCACACTACAGGGGGCGTCGCCCACGAGCAGTACTTC	CAWTHTTGGVAHEQYF
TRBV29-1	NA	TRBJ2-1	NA	TGCAGCGTTGATGGCACTATCCTGGGTGAGCAGTTCTTC	CSVDGTILGEQFF
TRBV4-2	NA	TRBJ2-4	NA	TGTGCCAGCAGCCAAGGCTCTGGGAACATTCAGTACTTC	CASSQGSGNIQYF
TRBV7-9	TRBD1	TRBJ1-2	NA	TGTGCCAGCAGCTTCGAGACAGGGAACTATGGCTACACCTTC	CASSFETGNYGYTF
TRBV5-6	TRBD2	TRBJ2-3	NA	TGTGCCAGCAGCTTGGTAGCGGGAGAGAGCACAGATACGCAGTATTTT	CASSLVAGESTDTQYF
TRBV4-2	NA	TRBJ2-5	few	TGTGCCAGCAGCCCACAGGTACAAGAGACCCAGTACTTC	CASSPQVQETQYF
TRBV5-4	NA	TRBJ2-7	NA	TGTGCCAGCAGCTTGGCAGGTCGGGAGCAGTACTTC	CASSLAGREQYF
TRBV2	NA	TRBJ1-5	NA	TGTGCCAGCAGTGAAATTCGTTACGAGTCGGGCAGGGTCCCTGATCAGCCCCAGCATTTT	CASSEIRYESGRVPDQPQHF
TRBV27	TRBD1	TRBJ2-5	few	TGTGCCAGCAGTCCCTCAGGGGGTCAAGAGACCCAGTACTTC	CASSPSGGQETQYF
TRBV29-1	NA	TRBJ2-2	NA	TGCAGCGTTGTTAGTAGCCGGGAGCTGTTTTTT	CSVVSSRELFF
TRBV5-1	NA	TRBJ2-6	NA	TGCGCCAGCAGCTGGGGAGGGGCCAACGTCCTGACTTTC	CASSWGGANVLTF
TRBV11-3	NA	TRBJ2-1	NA	TGTGCCAGCAGCTCGTCCTTATACAATGAGCAGTTCTTC	CASSSSLYNEQFF
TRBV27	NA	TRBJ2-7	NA	TGTGCCAGCAGATCAGGCGGTTACGAGCAGTACTTC	CASRSGGYEQYF
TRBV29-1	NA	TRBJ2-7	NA	TGCAGCGTGGTGGGTGACGAGCAGTACTTC	CSVVGDEQYF
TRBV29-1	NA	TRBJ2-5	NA	TGCAGCGTTGTCGGTGAGACCCAGTACTTC	CSVVGETQYF
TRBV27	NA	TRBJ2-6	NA	TGTGCCATCGGGGACAAGGGCCCTGGGGCCAACGTCCTGACTTTC	CAIGDKGPGANVLTF
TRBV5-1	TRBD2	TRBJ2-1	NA	TGCGCCAGCAGCGAGTCTAGGGAGGGCCGTGATGAGCAGTTCTTC	CASSESREGRDEQFF
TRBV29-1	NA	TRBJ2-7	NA	TGCAGCGTTGAAACTCAGGAGACCTACGAGCAGTACTTC	CSVETQETYEQYF
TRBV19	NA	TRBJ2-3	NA	TGTGCCAGTAGTATGAGACACGCACCTAGCACAGATACGCAGTATTTT	CASSMRHAPSTDTQYF
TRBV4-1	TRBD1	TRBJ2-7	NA	TGCGCCAGCAGCCAAGTTCTCGGACAGGGGGCCTACGAGCAGTACTTC	CASSQVLGQGAYEQYF
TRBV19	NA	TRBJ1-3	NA	TGTGCCACCCGTATCGGAAACACCATATATTTT	CATRIGNTIYF
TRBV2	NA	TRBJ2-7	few	TGTGCCAGCAGTGACCCAGGGAACTCCTACGAGCAGTACTTC	CASSDPGNSYEQYF
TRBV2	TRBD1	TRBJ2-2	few	TGTGCCAGCGCCGGACAGGAGATTCGAAACACCGGGGAGCTGTTTTTT	CASAGQEIRNTGELFF
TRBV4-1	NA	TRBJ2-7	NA	TGCGCCAGCAGCCAAGAAGGAGGGGGGGGAGAAGAGCAGTACTTC	CASSQEGGGGEEQYF
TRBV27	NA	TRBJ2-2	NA	TGTGCCAGCAGTCGAACCGAGGCGGTGAACACCGGGGAGCTGTTTTTT	CASSRTEAVNTGELFF
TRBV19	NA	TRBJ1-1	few	TGTGCCACCTCCCGGCCGGGCAGGGAGAGTGAAGCTTTCTTT	CATSRPGRESEAFF
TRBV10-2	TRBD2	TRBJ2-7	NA	TGCGCCAGCTTCCAAATCCCGGGAGGGCCCCAGGGGGAGCAGTACTTC	CASFQIPGGPQGEQYF
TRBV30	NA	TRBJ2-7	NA	TGTGCCTGGAGTCTTTCGGCAGGGCACTACGAGCAGTACTTC	CAWSLSAGHYEQYF
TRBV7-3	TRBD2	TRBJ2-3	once	TGTGCCAGCAGTTCCGGGACTAGCGGGAGGCCGGGGGGCACAGATACGCAGTATTTT	CASSSGTSGRPGGTDTQYF
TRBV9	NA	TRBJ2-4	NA	TGTGCCAGCAGCGGTAGGGAAGCCAAAAACATTCAGTACTTC	CASSGREAKNIQYF
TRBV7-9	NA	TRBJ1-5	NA	TGTGCCAGCAGCTTAACAGGGAACAATCAGCCCCAGCATTTT	CASSLTGNNQPQHF
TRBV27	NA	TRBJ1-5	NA	TGTGCCAGCAGTTTATCGGGGAATCAGCCCCAGCATTTT	CASSLSGNQPQHF
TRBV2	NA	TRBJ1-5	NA	TGTGCCAGCAGTGAATGGGGGGGAGGGCAGCCCCAGCATTTT	CASSEWGGGQPQHF
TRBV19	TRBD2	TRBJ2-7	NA	TGTGCCAGTAGTATCGGCCTAGCGGGAGGCCGGTCGGATTCCGAGCAGTACTTC	CASSIGLAGGRSDSEQYF
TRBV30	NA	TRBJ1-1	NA	TGTGCCTGGAGTGTCAAACAGGTTGCCACTGAAGCTTTCTTT	CAWSVKQVATEAFF
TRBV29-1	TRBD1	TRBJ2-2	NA	TGCAGCGTTGTCTGGGCAGGGGGTTCCGGGGAGCTGTTTTTT	CSVVWAGGSGELFF
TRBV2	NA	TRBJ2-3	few	TGTGCCACCGAAACAGGGCGGCGGGCAGATACGCAGTATTTT	CATETGRRADTQYF
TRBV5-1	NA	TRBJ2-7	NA	TGCGCCAGCAGCTTGGAATGGCGCCTTGGGGACGAGCAGTACTTC	CASSLEWRLGDEQYF
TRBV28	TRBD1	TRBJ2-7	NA	TGTGCCAGCAGCTTAACTGGGACAGGACAGTACGAGCAGTACTTC	CASSLTGTGQYEQYF
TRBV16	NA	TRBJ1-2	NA	TGTGCCAGCACCCCCGCGGGTGGAGGCTATGGCTACACCTTC	CASTPAGGGYGYTF
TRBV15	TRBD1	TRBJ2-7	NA	TGTGCCACCAGCAAGGGGACAGGGTGGTCCTACGAGCAGTACTTC	CATSKGTGWSYEQYF
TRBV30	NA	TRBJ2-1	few	TGTGCCTGGATATCCCGGAGGGCGAACTACAATGAGCAGTTCTTC	CAWISRRANYNEQFF